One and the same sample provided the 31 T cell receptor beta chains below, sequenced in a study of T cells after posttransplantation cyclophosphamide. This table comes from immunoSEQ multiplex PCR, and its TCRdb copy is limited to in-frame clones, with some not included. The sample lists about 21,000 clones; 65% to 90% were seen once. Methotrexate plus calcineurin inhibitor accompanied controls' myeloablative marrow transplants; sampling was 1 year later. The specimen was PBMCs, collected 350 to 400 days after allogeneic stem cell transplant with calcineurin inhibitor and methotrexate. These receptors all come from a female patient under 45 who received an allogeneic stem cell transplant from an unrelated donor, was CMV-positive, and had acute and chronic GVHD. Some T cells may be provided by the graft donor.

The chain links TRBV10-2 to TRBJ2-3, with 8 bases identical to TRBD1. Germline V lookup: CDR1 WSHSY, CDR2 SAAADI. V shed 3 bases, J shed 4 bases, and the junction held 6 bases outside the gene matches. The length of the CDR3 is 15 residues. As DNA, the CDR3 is TGCGCCAGCAGTGAAGGACAGGGAGTCGCAGATACGCAGTATTTT. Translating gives CASSEGQGVADTQYF.

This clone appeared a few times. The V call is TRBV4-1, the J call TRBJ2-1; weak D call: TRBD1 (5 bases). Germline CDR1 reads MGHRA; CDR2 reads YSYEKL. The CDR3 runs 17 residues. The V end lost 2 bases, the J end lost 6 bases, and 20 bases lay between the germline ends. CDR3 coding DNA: TGCGCCAGCAGCCAACGAGCCAGGGCCCAGCCTCCCAATGAGCAGTTCTTC. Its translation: CASSQRARAQPPNEQFF.

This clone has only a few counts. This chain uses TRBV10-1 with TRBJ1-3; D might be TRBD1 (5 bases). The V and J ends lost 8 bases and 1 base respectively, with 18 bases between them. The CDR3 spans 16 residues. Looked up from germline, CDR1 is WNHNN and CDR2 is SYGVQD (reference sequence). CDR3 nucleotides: TGCGCCAGCCGTTACCGGGGGTTGAGGTCTGGAAACACCATATATTTT. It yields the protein CASRYRGLRSGNTIYF.

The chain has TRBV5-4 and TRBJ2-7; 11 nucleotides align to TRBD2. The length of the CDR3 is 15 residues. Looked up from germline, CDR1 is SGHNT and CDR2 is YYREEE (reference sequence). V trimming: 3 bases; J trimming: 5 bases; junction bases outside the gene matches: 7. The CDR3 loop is CASSSSPGLADEQYF. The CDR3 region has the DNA TGTGCCAGCAGCTCGTCCCCGGGACTAGCGGACGAGCAGTACTTC.

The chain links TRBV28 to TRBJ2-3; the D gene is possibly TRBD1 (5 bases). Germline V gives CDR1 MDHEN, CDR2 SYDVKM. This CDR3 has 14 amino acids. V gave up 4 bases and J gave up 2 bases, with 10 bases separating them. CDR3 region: CASSWGSTTDTQYF. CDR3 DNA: TGTGCCAGCAGTTGGGGCTCGACCACAGATACGCAGTATTTT.

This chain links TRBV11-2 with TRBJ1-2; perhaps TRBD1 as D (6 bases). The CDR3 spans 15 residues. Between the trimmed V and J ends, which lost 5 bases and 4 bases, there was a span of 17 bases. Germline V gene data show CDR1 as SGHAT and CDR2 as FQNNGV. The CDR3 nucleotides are TGTGCCAGCAGCCCTGTAACAGGACAGCTCTATGGCTACACCTTC. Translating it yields CASSPVTGQLYGYTF.

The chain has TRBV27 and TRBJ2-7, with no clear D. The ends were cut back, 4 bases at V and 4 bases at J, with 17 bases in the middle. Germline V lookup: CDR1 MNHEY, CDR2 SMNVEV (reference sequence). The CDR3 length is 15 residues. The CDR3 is CASSSNPHYIYEQYF. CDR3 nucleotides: TGTGCCAGCAGTTCCAACCCCCACTACATATACGAGCAGTACTTC.

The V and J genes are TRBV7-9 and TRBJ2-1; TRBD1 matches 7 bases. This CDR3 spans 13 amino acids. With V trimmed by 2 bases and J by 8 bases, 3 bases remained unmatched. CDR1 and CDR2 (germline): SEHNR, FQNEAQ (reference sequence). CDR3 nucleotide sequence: TGTGCCAGCAGCTTATACAGGGGCGATGAGCAGTTCTTC. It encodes CASSLYRGDEQFF.

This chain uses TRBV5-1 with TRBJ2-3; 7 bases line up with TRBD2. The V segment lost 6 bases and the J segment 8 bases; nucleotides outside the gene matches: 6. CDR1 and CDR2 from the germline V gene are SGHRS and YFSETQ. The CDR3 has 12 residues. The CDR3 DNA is TGCGCCAGCACCATTACGGGGGGTACGCAGTATTTT. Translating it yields CASTITGGTQYF.

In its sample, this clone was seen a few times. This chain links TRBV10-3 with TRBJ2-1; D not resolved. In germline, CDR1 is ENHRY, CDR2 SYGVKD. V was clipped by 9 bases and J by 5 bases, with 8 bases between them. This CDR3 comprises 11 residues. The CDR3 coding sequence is TGTGCCATAGCACGGGACAATGAGCAGTTCTTC. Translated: CAIARDNEQFF.

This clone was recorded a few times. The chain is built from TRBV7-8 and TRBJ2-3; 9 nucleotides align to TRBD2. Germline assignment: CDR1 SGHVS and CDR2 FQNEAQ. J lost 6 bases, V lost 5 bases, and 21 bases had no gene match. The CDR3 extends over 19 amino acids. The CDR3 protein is CASSRLSTRSGGPRDTQYF. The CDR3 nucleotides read TGTGCCAGCAGCCGCTTGAGTACACGGAGCGGGGGGCCGAGGGATACGCAGTATTTT.

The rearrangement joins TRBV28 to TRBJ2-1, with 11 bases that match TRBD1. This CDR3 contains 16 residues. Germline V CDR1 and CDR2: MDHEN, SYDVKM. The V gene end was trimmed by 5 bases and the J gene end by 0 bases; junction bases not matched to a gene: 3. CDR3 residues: CASSVGQGGSYNEQFF. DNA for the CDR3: TGTGCCAGCAGTGTGGGACAGGGGGGCTCCTACAATGAGCAGTTCTTC. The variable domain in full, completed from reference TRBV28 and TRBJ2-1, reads DVKVTQSSRYLVKRTGEKVFLECVQDMDHENMFWYRQDPGLGLRLIYFSYDVKMKEKGDIPEGYSVSREKKERFSLILESASTNQTSMYLCASSVGQGGSYNEQFFGPGTRLTVL.

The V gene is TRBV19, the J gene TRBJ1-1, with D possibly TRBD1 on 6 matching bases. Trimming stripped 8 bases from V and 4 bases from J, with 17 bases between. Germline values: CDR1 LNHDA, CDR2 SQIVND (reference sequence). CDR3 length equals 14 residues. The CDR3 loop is CASAGVLGGTEAFF. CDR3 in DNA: TGTGCCAGTGCGGGGGTCTTAGGGGGCACTGAAGCTTTCTTT.

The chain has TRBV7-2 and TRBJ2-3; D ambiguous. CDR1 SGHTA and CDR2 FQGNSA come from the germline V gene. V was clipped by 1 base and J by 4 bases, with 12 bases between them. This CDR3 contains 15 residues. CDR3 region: CASSLDRGFADTQYF. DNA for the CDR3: TGTGCCAGCAGCTTAGATCGAGGTTTTGCAGATACGCAGTATTTT.

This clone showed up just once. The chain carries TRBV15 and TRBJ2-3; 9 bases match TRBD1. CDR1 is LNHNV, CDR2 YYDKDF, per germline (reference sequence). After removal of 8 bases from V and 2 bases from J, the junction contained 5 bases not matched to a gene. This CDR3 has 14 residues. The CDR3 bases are TGTGCCACCTCAGGGACAGGGCCCACAGATACGCAGTATTTT. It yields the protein CATSGTGPTDTQYF.

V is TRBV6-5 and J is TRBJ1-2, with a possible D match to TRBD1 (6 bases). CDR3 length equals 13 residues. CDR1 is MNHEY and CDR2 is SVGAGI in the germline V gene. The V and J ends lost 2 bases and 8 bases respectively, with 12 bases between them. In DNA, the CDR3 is TGTGCCAGCAGTTACCAGGGGAGAGGGGGCTACACCTTC. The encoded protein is CASSYQGRGGYTF.

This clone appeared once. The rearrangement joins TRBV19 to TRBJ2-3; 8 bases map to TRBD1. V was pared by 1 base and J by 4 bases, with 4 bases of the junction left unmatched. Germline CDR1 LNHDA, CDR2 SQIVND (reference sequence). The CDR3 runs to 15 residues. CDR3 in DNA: TGTGCCAGTAGTATAGGGGACAGGATCGCAGATACGCAGTATTTT. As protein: CASSIGDRIADTQYF.

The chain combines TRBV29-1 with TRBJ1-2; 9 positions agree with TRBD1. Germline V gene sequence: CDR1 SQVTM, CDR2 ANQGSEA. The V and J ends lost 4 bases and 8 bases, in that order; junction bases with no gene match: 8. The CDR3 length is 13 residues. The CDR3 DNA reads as TGCAGCGTTGCTCCCGGACAGGGGCGGGGCTACACCTTC. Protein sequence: CSVAPGQGRGYTF.

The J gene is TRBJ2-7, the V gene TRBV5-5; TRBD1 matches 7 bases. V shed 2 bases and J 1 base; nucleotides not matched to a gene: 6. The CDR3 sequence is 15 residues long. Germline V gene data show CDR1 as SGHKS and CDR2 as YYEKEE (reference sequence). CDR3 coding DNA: TGTGCCAGCAGCTTCAGTTTGGGACAGTCCTACGAGCAGTACTTC. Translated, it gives CASSFSLGQSYEQYF.

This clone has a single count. The CDR3 loop is CASSQNPTGNIYEQYF. Written as DNA, the CDR3 is TGCGCCAGCAGCCAAAACCCCACAGGGAACATCTACGAGCAGTACTTC. This chain connects TRBV4-1 to TRBJ2-7; D is perhaps TRBD1 (6 bases). This CDR3 has 16 residues. V was shortened by 2 bases and J by 3 bases, with 17 bases between the two germline ends. Looked up from germline, CDR1 is MGHRA and CDR2 is YSYEKL.

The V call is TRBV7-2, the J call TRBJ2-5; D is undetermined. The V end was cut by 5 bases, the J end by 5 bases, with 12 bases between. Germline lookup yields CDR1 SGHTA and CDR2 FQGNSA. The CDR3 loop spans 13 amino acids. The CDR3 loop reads CASSPSFWETQYF. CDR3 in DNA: TGTGCCAGCAGCCCCAGTTTTTGGGAGACCCAGTACTTC.

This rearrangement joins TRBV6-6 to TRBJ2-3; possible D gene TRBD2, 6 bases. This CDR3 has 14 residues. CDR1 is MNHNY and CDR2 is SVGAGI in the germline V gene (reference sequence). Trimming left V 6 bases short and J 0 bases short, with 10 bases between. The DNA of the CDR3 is TGTGCCAGCAGCCCCAGCGGGAGCACAGATACGCAGTATTTT. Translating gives CASSPSGSTDTQYF.

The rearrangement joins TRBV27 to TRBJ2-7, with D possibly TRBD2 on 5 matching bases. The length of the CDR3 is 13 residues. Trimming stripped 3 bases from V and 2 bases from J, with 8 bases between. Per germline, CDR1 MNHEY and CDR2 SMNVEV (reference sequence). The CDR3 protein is CASSLRATYEQYF. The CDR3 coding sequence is TGTGCCAGCAGTTTGCGGGCTACCTACGAGCAGTACTTC.

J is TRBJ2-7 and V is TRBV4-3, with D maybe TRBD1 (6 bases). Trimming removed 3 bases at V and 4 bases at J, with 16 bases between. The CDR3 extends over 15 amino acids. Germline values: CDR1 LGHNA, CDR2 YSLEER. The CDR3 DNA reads TGCGCCAGCAGCCACAGCTTAACACAGGGATACGAGCAGTACTTC. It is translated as CASSHSLTQGYEQYF.

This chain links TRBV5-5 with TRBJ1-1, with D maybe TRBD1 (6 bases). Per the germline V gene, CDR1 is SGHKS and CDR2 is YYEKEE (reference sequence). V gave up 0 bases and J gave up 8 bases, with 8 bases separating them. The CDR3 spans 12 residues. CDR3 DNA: TGTGCCAGCAGCTTGGGGACAGTGGAAGCTTTCTTT. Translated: CASSLGTVEAFF.

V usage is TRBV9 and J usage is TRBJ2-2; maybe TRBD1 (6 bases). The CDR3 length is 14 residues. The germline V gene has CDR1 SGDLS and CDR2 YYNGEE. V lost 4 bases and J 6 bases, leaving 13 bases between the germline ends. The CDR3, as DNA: TGTGCCAGCAGCCGAGACTGGACAGCCGGGGAGCTGTTTTTT. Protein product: CASSRDWTAGELFF.

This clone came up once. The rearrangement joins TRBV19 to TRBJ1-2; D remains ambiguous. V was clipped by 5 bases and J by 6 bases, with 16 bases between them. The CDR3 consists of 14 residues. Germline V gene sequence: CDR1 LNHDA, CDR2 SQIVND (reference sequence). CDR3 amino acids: CASSPGPLVDGYTF. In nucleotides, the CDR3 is TGTGCCAGTAGTCCCGGGCCACTAGTGGATGGCTACACCTTC.

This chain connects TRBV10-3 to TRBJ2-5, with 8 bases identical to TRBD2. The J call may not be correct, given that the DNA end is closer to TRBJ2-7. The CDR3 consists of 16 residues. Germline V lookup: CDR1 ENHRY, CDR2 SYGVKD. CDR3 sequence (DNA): TGTGCCATCAGTGCCCTAGCGGGTACTCTCTCCTACGAGCAGTACTTC. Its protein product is CAISALAGTLSYEQYF.

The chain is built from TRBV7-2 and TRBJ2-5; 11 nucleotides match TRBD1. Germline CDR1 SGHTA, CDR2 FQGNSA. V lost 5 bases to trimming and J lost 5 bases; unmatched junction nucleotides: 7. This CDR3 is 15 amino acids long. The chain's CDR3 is CASSPWTGGFETQYF. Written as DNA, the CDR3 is TGTGCCAGCAGCCCATGGACAGGGGGCTTTGAGACCCAGTACTTC.

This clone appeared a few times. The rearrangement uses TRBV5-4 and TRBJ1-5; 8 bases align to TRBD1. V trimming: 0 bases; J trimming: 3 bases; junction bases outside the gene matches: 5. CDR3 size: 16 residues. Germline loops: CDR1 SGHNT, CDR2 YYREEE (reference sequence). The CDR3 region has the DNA TGTGCCAGCAGCTTGGGTGGGACAGGTGTCAATCAGCCCCAGCATTTT. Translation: CASSLGGTGVNQPQHF.

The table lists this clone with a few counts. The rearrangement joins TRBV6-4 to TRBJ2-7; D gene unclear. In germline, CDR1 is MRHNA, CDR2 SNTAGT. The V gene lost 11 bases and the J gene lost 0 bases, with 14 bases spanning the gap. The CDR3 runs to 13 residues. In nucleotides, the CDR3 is TGTGCCTACCTCCAATTTAGCTCCTACGAGCAGTACTTC. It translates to CAYLQFSSYEQYF.